These 15 T cell receptor beta chains share one sample of origin, sequenced in a study of shared clonotypes between healthy human individuals. Data came from immunoSEQ multiplex PCR; TCRdb stores just in-frame clones and leaves some out. The data show 1.5 million to 2.5 million clones, approximately 94% seen once. Positive CCR7 selection of CD45RO-negative cells yielded the naive CD8 cells, and terminally differentiated effector memory CD45RA+ cells were excluded. Specimen: naive CD8+ T cells sorted from blood. These receptors were obtained from a man aged 18 to 30 in good health.

This sequence joins TRBV5-1 and TRBJ2-3; 8 bases are a match to TRBD1. Germline values: CDR1 SGHRS, CDR2 YFSETQ. The CDR3 spans 16 residues. The ends lost 0 bases at V and 3 bases at J; junction bases unmatched: 6. CDR3 region: CASSLAGTGTTDTQYF. For the CDR3, the DNA is TGCGCCAGCAGCTTGGCCGGGACAGGCACTACAGATACGCAGTATTTT.

Concerning this clone itself: This specimen includes other DNA sequences encoding the same CDR3. The V and J genes are TRBV4-1 and TRBJ2-1; no clear D gene. CDR3 size: 12 residues. Germline lookup yields CDR1 MGHRA and CDR2 YSYEKL. V was clipped by 1 base and J by 10 bases, with 8 bases between them. The CDR3 is CASSQGLGEQFF. As DNA, the CDR3 is TGCGCCAGCAGCCAAGGCCTGGGGGAGCAGTTCTTC.

The rearrangement links TRBV4-1 to TRBJ2-1; D remains unclear. Trimming stripped 4 bases from V and 8 bases from J, with 15 bases between. Germline values: CDR1 MGHRA, CDR2 YSYEKL. This CDR3 comprises 14 residues. The CDR3 reads CASSLTGLRDEQFF. The CDR3 DNA reads as TGCGCCAGCAGCCTAACGGGCCTCCGGGATGAGCAGTTCTTC.

The rearrangement links TRBV15 to TRBJ2-7; 8 positions match TRBD2. The junction had 4 bases not matched to a gene; V was cut back by 3 bases and J by 6 bases. The CDR3 has 13 residues. Per the germline V gene, CDR1 is LNHNV and CDR2 is YYDKDF (reference sequence). The DNA for the CDR3 is TGTGCCACCAGCAGCGAGCGGGGGTTCGAGCAGTACTTC. Translation: CATSSERGFEQYF.

The chain links TRBV4-1 to TRBJ2-1; D ambiguous. Germline V gives CDR1 MGHRA, CDR2 YSYEKL. The CDR3 sequence is 12 residues long. Trimming took 4 bases from V and 5 from J, leaving 6 bases between them. CDR3 sequence: CASSPANNEQFF. CDR3 coding DNA: TGCGCCAGCAGCCCGGCCAACAATGAGCAGTTCTTC.

The chain has TRBV5-4 and TRBJ2-7, with TRBD2 identical over 11 bases. V shed 4 bases, J shed 6 bases, and the junction held 15 bases outside the gene matches. The CDR3 sequence is 17 residues long. Germline lookup yields CDR1 SGHNT and CDR2 YYREEE (reference sequence). The CDR3 DNA follows: TGTGCCAGCAGCCAAGATCTTGCTAGCGGGAGGATCACCGAGCAGTACTTC. This encodes CASSQDLASGRITEQYF.

This sequence joins TRBV27 and TRBJ1-4, with D perhaps TRBD1 (5 bases). Germline V gives CDR1 MNHEY, CDR2 SMNVEV (reference sequence). V was clipped by 3 bases and J by 7 bases, with 15 bases between them. This CDR3 contains 15 residues. The CDR3 bases are TGTGCCAGCAGTTTCTTAGGGGCTGGGGGTGAAAAACTGTTTTTT. Translating gives CASSFLGAGGEKLFF.

The V and J genes are TRBV28 and TRBJ2-7; the D call may be TRBD1 or TRBD2 (5 bases each). Germline V CDR1 and CDR2: MDHEN, SYDVKM. V was trimmed by 6 bases and J by 5 bases, leaving 11 bases between them. This CDR3 contains 12 residues. The CDR3 DNA sequence: TGTGCCAGCAGGGGGGACGGCGACGAGCAGTACTTC. Translated, it gives CASRGDGDEQYF.

This clone was observed a single time. The gene calls are TRBV7-9 and TRBJ2-2; TRBD2 matches at 8 bases. CDR1 and CDR2 (germline): SEHNR, FQNEAQ (reference sequence). The CDR3 covers 16 residues. V lost 4 bases and J lost 7; bases outside the gene matches: 11. This CDR3 is CASSSPLGGAGGELFF. The CDR3 bases are TGTGCCAGCAGCTCACCCCTCGGGGGGGCCGGCGGGGAGCTGTTTTTT.

V and J are TRBV19 and TRBJ1-2; D possibly corresponds to TRBD1 (6 bases). The CDR3 runs 13 residues. The V gene lost 10 bases and the J gene lost 2 bases, with 14 bases spanning the gap. Germline CDR1 and CDR2: LNHDA and SQIVND (reference sequence). The CDR3 region has the DNA TGTGCCACTCGGTGGGGGCAGAACTATGGCTACACCTTC. Translating it yields CATRWGQNYGYTF. The full variable domain, completed using reference TRBV19 and TRBJ1-2, is DGGITQSPKYLFRKEGQNVTLSCEQNLNHDAMYWYRQDPGQGLRLIYYSQIVNDFQKGDIAEGYSVSREKKESFPLTVTSAQKNPTAFYLCATRWGQNYGYTFGSGTRLTVV.

V usage is TRBV5-6 and J usage is TRBJ2-3, with 14 nucleotides matching TRBD2. The CDR3 runs to 16 residues. V lost 0 bases and J lost 7; bases outside the gene matches: 4. The V gene's germline CDR1 is SGHDT and CDR2 YYEEEE. CDR3 nucleotides: TGTGCCAGCAGCTTGGAGGGACTAGCGGGAGTGAATACGCAGTATTTT. It yields the protein CASSLEGLAGVNTQYF.

With regard to this clone: Within the sample, other DNA sequences also encode this same CDR3. In nucleotides, the CDR3 is TGTGCCAGCAGCTTCGGCAGTAACACCGGGGAGCTGTTTTTT. This sequence encodes CASSFGSNTGELFF. The chain couples TRBV13 to TRBJ2-2, with D unclear. The CDR3 spans 14 residues. V lost 3 bases, J lost 2 bases, and 7 bases lay in between. The germline CDR1 and CDR2 sequences are PRHDT and FYEKMQ (reference sequence).

The J gene is TRBJ1-1, the V gene TRBV5-6; D possibly corresponds to TRBD1 (6 bases). In germline, CDR1 is SGHDT, CDR2 YYEEEE. V lost 4 bases and J lost 8, with 15 bases in between. CDR3 length: 13 residues. The CDR3 region is CASSPGTPREAFF. CDR3 DNA sequence: TGTGCCAGCAGCCCGGGGACACCTAGAGAAGCTTTCTTT.

The J gene is TRBJ1-6, the V gene TRBV4-1; D unresolved. Germline V gene lookup returns CDR1 MGHRA and CDR2 YSYEKL. This CDR3 has 17 residues. Between the trimmed V and J ends, which lost 1 base and 0 bases, there was a span of 10 bases. CDR3 in DNA: TGCGCCAGCAGCCAAGCCGACACGAGCTCCTATAATTCACCCCTCCACTTT. Translated: CASSQADTSSYNSPLHF.

The sample holds one count of this clone. The chain is built from TRBV9 and TRBJ1-2; unclear D gene. Looked up from germline, CDR1 is SGDLS and CDR2 is YYNGEE. This CDR3 is built from 15 residues. The germline V and J ends were trimmed by 0 bases and 3 bases, with 12 bases remaining between them. The DNA for the CDR3 is TGTGCCAGCAGCGTAGACACATCCACCTACTATGGCTACACCTTC. Translated: CASSVDTSTYYGYTF.